This T cell receptor beta chain originates from a study of early T cells in non-severe SARS-CoV-2 infection. Study results and limitations: There was a bias toward anti-spike CD8 responses in VDJdb matching, which missed private and CD4 specificities.

Individual cDNA molecules were tagged with unique molecular identifiers, the study reported. A single record per CDR3 protein comes from TCRdb applying MiXCR to the 5' RACE reads. This sample has over 30,000 distinct CDR3 sequences, with 5% to 6% found just once. Notes on this clonotype: Its antigen is unidentified.

The CDR3 runs to 14 residues. V shed 2 bases and J shed 2 bases, with 9 bases lying between them. Germline CDR1 KGHSH, CDR2 LQKENI. The sequence was collected from an adult who was a healthcare worker with PCR-confirmed SARS-CoV-2 infection or an uninfected control (not recorded which). The V call is TRBV18, the J call TRBJ2-5; D remains ambiguous. The sample taken for sequencing was whole blood. The CDR3: CASSPSAVQETQYF. In DNA, the CDR3 is TGTGCCAGCTCACCATCGGCGGTACAAGAGACCCAGTACTTC. The complete variable domain, with remaining parts taken from reference TRBV18 and TRBJ2-5, reads NAGVMQNPRHLVRRRGQEARLRCSPMKGHSHVYWYRQLPEEGLKFMVYLQKENIIDESGMPKERFSAEFPKEGPSILRIQQVVRGDSAAYFCASSPSAVQETQYFGPGTRLLVL.